Listed below are T cell receptor beta chains from one sample, sequenced in a study of shared clonotypes between healthy human individuals. The assay was immunoSEQ multiplex PCR, and TCRdb's table has in-frame clones only and misses some. The sample yields about 960,000 clones, more than 75% seen once. What was sequenced was memory CD4+ T cells sorted from blood. Receptor source: a young man in good health. CDR3s include the opening cysteine and the closing phenylalanine or tryptophan. Each record gives: J gene, V gene, CDR3 length, D gene, clone size, CDR3 DNA, CDR3 protein. D genes are given only for firm matches. Clone size is not always given. Where it is, it says once, few, many or a class for expanded clones.

j_call: TRBJ2-3
v_call: TRBV18
cdr3_length: 13
d_call: .
clone_size: once
cdr3_nt: TGTGCCAGCTCACCAAGGGAGACAGATACGCAGTATTTT
cdr3_aa: CASSPRETDTQYF

j_call: TRBJ2-1
v_call: TRBV7-2
cdr3_length: 16
d_call: TRBD2
clone_size: .
cdr3_nt: TGTGCCAGCAGCTTAGTAGTACTAGCGGGGTACAATGAGCAGTTCTTC
cdr3_aa: CASSLVVLAGYNEQFF

j_call: TRBJ1-1
v_call: TRBV5-1
cdr3_length: 15
d_call: .
clone_size: .
cdr3_nt: TGCGCCAGCAGCCTGCACCCGACAGGGAACACTGAAGCTTTCTTT
cdr3_aa: CASSLHPTGNTEAFF

j_call: TRBJ2-2
v_call: TRBV4-1
cdr3_length: 17
d_call: .
clone_size: .
cdr3_nt: TGCGCCAGCAGCCAAGTACAAGGGCCGAGGAACACCGGGGAGCTGTTTTTT
cdr3_aa: CASSQVQGPRNTGELFF

j_call: TRBJ2-7
v_call: TRBV7-9
cdr3_length: 13
d_call: TRBD1
clone_size: .
cdr3_nt: TGTGCCAGCAGCCAGGGACAGTTCTACGAGCAGTACTTC
cdr3_aa: CASSQGQFYEQYF

j_call: TRBJ2-7
v_call: TRBV5-4
cdr3_length: 14
d_call: TRBD2
clone_size: .
cdr3_nt: TGTGCCAGCAGCCCTCAAGCGGGAGTCTACGAGCAGTACTTC
cdr3_aa: CASSPQAGVYEQYF

j_call: TRBJ1-1
v_call: TRBV5-1
cdr3_length: 16
d_call: TRBD1
clone_size: .
cdr3_nt: TGCGCCAGCAGCTTAGATCAAAGGGACAGGGGGACTGAAGCTTTCTTT
cdr3_aa: CASSLDQRDRGTEAFF

j_call: TRBJ2-1
v_call: TRBV10-3
cdr3_length: 15
d_call: .
clone_size: few
cdr3_nt: TGTGCCATCAGTGGGGGACAATACTTAAACAATGAGCAGTTCTTC
cdr3_aa: CAISGGQYLNNEQFF

j_call: TRBJ2-7
v_call: TRBV30
cdr3_length: 14
d_call: TRBD2
clone_size: .
cdr3_nt: TGTGCCTGGAGTGTACTAGCGGGAGCCTACGAGCAGTACTTC
cdr3_aa: CAWSVLAGAYEQYF

j_call: TRBJ2-2
v_call: TRBV5-1
cdr3_length: 14
d_call: .
clone_size: .
cdr3_nt: TGCGCCAGCAGCGAAGGTGCGAACACCGGGGAGCTGTTTTTT
cdr3_aa: CASSEGANTGELFF

j_call: TRBJ1-2
v_call: TRBV6-1
cdr3_length: 14
d_call: .
clone_size: .
cdr3_nt: TGTGCCAGCAGAGCGACAGGCCTTGCGGATGGCTACACCTTC
cdr3_aa: CASRATGLADGYTF

j_call: TRBJ1-3
v_call: TRBV7-9
cdr3_length: 13
d_call: .
clone_size: .
cdr3_nt: TGTGCCAGCAGTATTAACTCTGGAAACACCATATATTTT
cdr3_aa: CASSINSGNTIYF

j_call: TRBJ2-7
v_call: TRBV7-2
cdr3_length: 14
d_call: .
clone_size: .
cdr3_nt: TGTGCCAGCAGCTCCACCGGGAGCTCCTACGAGCAGTACTTC
cdr3_aa: CASSSTGSSYEQYF

j_call: TRBJ1-4
v_call: TRBV4-3
cdr3_length: 17
d_call: TRBD1
clone_size: .
cdr3_nt: TGCGCCAGCAGCCAAGATCTGCGGGGACAGGGGGCTGGAAAACTGTTTTTT
cdr3_aa: CASSQDLRGQGAGKLFF

j_call: TRBJ2-4
v_call: TRBV10-3
cdr3_length: 18
d_call: TRBD2
clone_size: .
cdr3_nt: TGTGCCATCAGCCCAAGGCCGGGACTAGCGGAAGCCAAAAACATTCAGTACTTC
cdr3_aa: CAISPRPGLAEAKNIQYF

j_call: TRBJ1-6
v_call: TRBV28
cdr3_length: 17
d_call: TRBD1
clone_size: .
cdr3_nt: TGTGCCAGCAGTCCCCCGGGACAGGGGGCGAAGAAGTCACCCCTCCACTTT
cdr3_aa: CASSPPGQGAKKSPLHF

j_call: TRBJ1-2
v_call: TRBV5-1
cdr3_length: 15
d_call: .
clone_size: few
cdr3_nt: TGCGCCAGCAGCTTGGACGGGGCCACACCGGGGGGCTACACCTTC
cdr3_aa: CASSLDGATPGGYTF

j_call: TRBJ2-5
v_call: TRBV5-1
cdr3_length: 14
d_call: .
clone_size: .
cdr3_nt: TGCGCCAGCAGCCTACAGGGATTGGTAGAGACCCAGTACTTC
cdr3_aa: CASSLQGLVETQYF

j_call: TRBJ2-5
v_call: TRBV2
cdr3_length: 13
d_call: .
clone_size: .
cdr3_nt: TGTGCCAGCAGAGAATCCGGTCAAGGGACCCAGTACTTC
cdr3_aa: CASRESGQGTQYF

j_call: TRBJ2-7
v_call: TRBV5-4
cdr3_length: 15
d_call: .
clone_size: .
cdr3_nt: TGTGCCAGCAGCTTCGGGGCAGGGAGCCCCTACGAGCAGTACTTC
cdr3_aa: CASSFGAGSPYEQYF

j_call: TRBJ1-1
v_call: TRBV27
cdr3_length: 16
d_call: .
clone_size: .
cdr3_nt: TGTGCCAGCAAAGGGGATACGGATAGGGGTGACACTGAAGCTTTCTTT
cdr3_aa: CASKGDTDRGDTEAFF

j_call: TRBJ2-1
v_call: TRBV6-1
cdr3_length: 15
d_call: TRBD1
clone_size: .
cdr3_nt: TGTGCCAGCAGTGAATCTCAGGGGGCCTACAATGAGCAGTTCTTC
cdr3_aa: CASSESQGAYNEQFF

j_call: TRBJ2-5
v_call: TRBV6-1
cdr3_length: 15
d_call: TRBD2
clone_size: .
cdr3_nt: TGTGCCAGCAGTCCGACACTAGCGGGAGTGGAGACCCAGTACTTC
cdr3_aa: CASSPTLAGVETQYF

j_call: TRBJ1-6
v_call: TRBV30
cdr3_length: 16
d_call: TRBD1
clone_size: few
cdr3_nt: TGTGCCTGCCAACTCGGACAGGGAATATATAATTCACCCCTCCACTTT
cdr3_aa: CACQLGQGIYNSPLHF

j_call: TRBJ1-2
v_call: TRBV5-6
cdr3_length: 15
d_call: .
clone_size: .
cdr3_nt: TGTGCCAGCAGCCCGTGGGGGTCAGGGGTCTATGGCTACACCTTC
cdr3_aa: CASSPWGSGVYGYTF

j_call: TRBJ1-1
v_call: TRBV6-1
cdr3_length: 14
d_call: .
clone_size: once
cdr3_nt: TGTGCCAGCAGTGATCGACAGAGGAACACTGAAGCTTTCTTT
cdr3_aa: CASSDRQRNTEAFF

j_call: TRBJ1-1
v_call: TRBV11-2
cdr3_length: 16
d_call: .
clone_size: .
cdr3_nt: TGTGCCAGCAGCCACGTTGGGGCATGGCGGAGCACTGAAGCTTTCTTT
cdr3_aa: CASSHVGAWRSTEAFF

j_call: TRBJ1-4
v_call: TRBV19
cdr3_length: 16
d_call: .
clone_size: .
cdr3_nt: TGTGCCAGTTCTACGACAGGAAGTGCAACTAATGAAAAACTGTTTTTT
cdr3_aa: CASSTTGSATNEKLFF

j_call: TRBJ2-5
v_call: TRBV4-3
cdr3_length: 15
d_call: TRBD2
clone_size: .
cdr3_nt: TGCGCCAGCAGCCAAGCTAGCGGAAACCAAGAGACCCAGTACTTC
cdr3_aa: CASSQASGNQETQYF

j_call: TRBJ2-5
v_call: TRBV7-2
cdr3_length: 14
d_call: TRBD2
clone_size: .
cdr3_nt: TGTGCCAGCAGCTTCCTAGCGGGGCAAGAGACCCAGTACTTC
cdr3_aa: CASSFLAGQETQYF

j_call: TRBJ2-7
v_call: TRBV7-2
cdr3_length: 13
d_call: .
clone_size: .
cdr3_nt: TGTGCCAGCAGCCAGGGGGGAGCCTACGAGCAGTACTTC
cdr3_aa: CASSQGGAYEQYF

j_call: TRBJ1-2
v_call: TRBV10-3
cdr3_length: 13
d_call: .
clone_size: .
cdr3_nt: TGTGCCATCAGGAGTTTTGGGAGCTATGGCTACACCTTC
cdr3_aa: CAIRSFGSYGYTF

j_call: TRBJ2-7
v_call: TRBV5-8
cdr3_length: 13
d_call: .
clone_size: .
cdr3_nt: TGTGCCACGTGGAGGGAAGGGTTTTACGAGCAGTACTTC
cdr3_aa: CATWREGFYEQYF

j_call: TRBJ2-7
v_call: TRBV21-1
cdr3_length: 15
d_call: .
clone_size: .
cdr3_nt: TGTGCCAGCAGAAAAGCCTCGGACCCCTCCTACGAGCAGTACTTC
cdr3_aa: CASRKASDPSYEQYF

j_call: TRBJ2-1
v_call: TRBV12-1
cdr3_length: 15
d_call: .
clone_size: .
cdr3_nt: TGTGCCAGCAGCCCTAACCGGAGCTCCTACAATGAGCAGTTCTTC
cdr3_aa: CASSPNRSSYNEQFF

j_call: TRBJ1-4
v_call: TRBV9
cdr3_length: 14
d_call: .
clone_size: .
cdr3_nt: TGTGCCAGCAGCCCCGATCGAGGATATGAAAAACTGTTTTTT
cdr3_aa: CASSPDRGYEKLFF

j_call: TRBJ1-5
v_call: TRBV6-1
cdr3_length: 18
d_call: .
clone_size: .
cdr3_nt: TGTGCCAGCAGTGTTCCGGGACCCTGGGACGGAGGCAATCAGCCCCAGCATTTT
cdr3_aa: CASSVPGPWDGGNQPQHF

j_call: TRBJ1-2
v_call: TRBV19
cdr3_length: 14
d_call: TRBD1
clone_size: .
cdr3_nt: TGTGCCAGTAGTTTCCGGGACAGTAACTATGGCTACACCTTC
cdr3_aa: CASSFRDSNYGYTF

j_call: TRBJ2-7
v_call: TRBV7-2
cdr3_length: 13
d_call: TRBD1
clone_size: .
cdr3_nt: TGTGCCAGCAGACCCCAGGGGGCTGGCGAGCAGTACTTC
cdr3_aa: CASRPQGAGEQYF

j_call: TRBJ2-3
v_call: TRBV6-6
cdr3_length: 15
d_call: .
clone_size: .
cdr3_nt: TGTGCCAGCAGTGGCCGAGGCCCAGGCACAGATACGCAGTATTTT
cdr3_aa: CASSGRGPGTDTQYF

j_call: TRBJ2-7
v_call: TRBV6-5
cdr3_length: 15
d_call: TRBD1
clone_size: .
cdr3_nt: TGTGCCAGCAGCCGGCCGGGACAGGGGCCCAACGAGCAGTACTTC
cdr3_aa: CASSRPGQGPNEQYF

j_call: TRBJ2-3
v_call: TRBV5-1
cdr3_length: 15
d_call: .
clone_size: few
cdr3_nt: TGCGCCAGCAGCTTGGCGGGCCAGTCCGCAGATACGCAGTATTTT
cdr3_aa: CASSLAGQSADTQYF

j_call: TRBJ1-1
v_call: TRBV30
cdr3_length: 13
d_call: .
clone_size: .
cdr3_nt: TGTGCCTGGAGTCTTGGAAGGAACACTGAAGCTTTCTTT
cdr3_aa: CAWSLGRNTEAFF

j_call: TRBJ2-1
v_call: TRBV9
cdr3_length: 15
d_call: .
clone_size: .
cdr3_nt: TGTGCCAGCAGCCCCCGGGACGGGTCCTACAATGAGCAGTTCTTC
cdr3_aa: CASSPRDGSYNEQFF

j_call: TRBJ2-7
v_call: TRBV27
cdr3_length: 15
d_call: .
clone_size: few
cdr3_nt: TGTGCCAGCACTGCGAGGGGTTCGGGAGACTACGAGCAGTACTTC
cdr3_aa: CASTARGSGDYEQYF

j_call: TRBJ1-1
v_call: TRBV7-9
cdr3_length: 16
d_call: .
clone_size: many
cdr3_nt: TGTGCCAGCAGCCCCTGGGGCCAGGGGATGAACACTGAAGCTTTCTTT
cdr3_aa: CASSPWGQGMNTEAFF

j_call: TRBJ2-3
v_call: TRBV5-4
cdr3_length: 16
d_call: TRBD2
clone_size: .
cdr3_nt: TGTGCCAGCAGCTGGGGACTAGCGGGGTCCTCAGATACGCAGTATTTT
cdr3_aa: CASSWGLAGSSDTQYF